This passage covers 30 T cell receptor beta chains from one sample sequenced in a study of identical twins. TCRdb recomputed calls from the 5' RACE reads with MiXCR, one row per CDR3 protein. The table shows around 280,000 distinct CDR3 sequences, with approximately 8.5% occurring only once. Separately, the same data were catalogued under a study of yellow fever vaccine responses in identical twins.

The sequenced sample consisted of memory (CD45RO+) T cells sorted from blood. These receptor sequences come from a woman aged 18-30 years in good health.

This clonotype was observed at least ten times. The chain couples TRBV5-1 to TRBJ2-5; TRBD2 agrees at 7 bases. The trim removed 2 bases at V and 3 bases at J, leaving 7 bases unmatched. The CDR3 covers 15 residues. CDR1 is SGHRS and CDR2 is YFSETQ in the germline V gene. The CDR3 reads CASSFFRGDEETQYF. CDR3 bases: TGCGCCAGCAGCTTCTTCCGGGGGGATGAAGAGACCCAGTACTTC.

This clonotype was seen ten or more times. The chain carries TRBV5-1 and TRBJ2-3; the D call may be TRBD1 or TRBD2 (6 bases each). With 5 bases removed from V and 0 bases from J, the gap between germline ends came to 16 bases. This CDR3 is 16 amino acids long. Germline V gene sequence: CDR1 SGHRS, CDR2 YFSETQ. The CDR3 region is CASRLEGGPSTDTQYF. CDR3 DNA sequence: TGCGCCAGCAGACTGGAAGGGGGGCCTAGCACAGATACGCAGTATTTT.

The V call is TRBV18, the J call TRBJ1-4; D perhaps matches TRBD1 (5 bases). Per the germline V gene, CDR1 is KGHSH and CDR2 is LQKENI. The CDR3 spans 14 residues. Trimming took off 3 bases at V and 8 bases at J, with 13 bases between the two ends. Written as DNA, the CDR3 is TGTGCCAGCTCACCGGCGGGACGAGGGGAAAAACTGTTTTTT. It yields the protein CASSPAGRGEKLFF.

Only a few counts were recorded for this clonotype. This rearrangement joins TRBV6-1 to TRBJ1-2; D gene ambiguous. The CDR3 contains 14 residues. V lost 3 bases, J lost 5 bases, and 13 bases lay in between. Germline CDR1 and CDR2: MNHNS and SASEGT. DNA for the CDR3: TGTGCCAGCAGTGAGGGTGTGAGGAGGTATGGCTACACCTTC. This gives the protein CASSEGVRRYGYTF.

This clonotype has a handful of counts. The chain links TRBV10-3 to TRBJ1-5, with a tentative D call TRBD1 (5 bases). The ends were cut back, 5 bases at V and 2 bases at J, with 10 bases in the middle. The CDR3 covers 14 residues. Germline CDR1 and CDR2: ENHRY and SYGVKD. Written as DNA, the CDR3 is TGTGCCATCAGTTTGACAGCGGGCAATCAGCCCCAGCATTTT. It yields the protein CAISLTAGNQPQHF.

The chain recombines TRBV10-3 with TRBJ2-3, with a weak D call TRBD2 (5 bases). The germline V and J ends were trimmed by 11 bases and 0 bases, with 15 bases remaining between them. Germline V gives CDR1 ENHRY, CDR2 SYGVKD. This CDR3 is built from 14 residues. CDR3 amino acids: CASRREGSTDTQYF. CDR3 in DNA: TGTGCCTCCCGTCGTGAGGGTAGCACAGATACGCAGTATTTT.

This clonotype came up many times. V gene TRBV2 combines with J gene TRBJ2-1; D not certain. V lost 7 bases and J lost 8, with 12 bases in between. Germline V gives CDR1 SNHLY, CDR2 FYNNEI. The CDR3 length is 12 residues. In nucleotides, the CDR3 is TGTGCCAGCACGGCCCTTCTTTATGAGCAGTTCTTC. This translates into CASTALLYEQFF.

At least ten counts were recorded for this clonotype. The chain uses TRBV7-9 and TRBJ2-7; no clear D gene. This CDR3 spans 13 amino acids. V shed 2 bases and J shed 4 bases, with 9 bases lying between them. Germline lookup yields CDR1 SEHNR and CDR2 FQNEAQ (reference sequence). CDR3 DNA sequence: TGTGCCAGCAGCTTACCAGAATATTACGAGCAGTACGTC. Protein product: CASSLPEYYEQYV.

This clonotype was counted a few times. The CDR3 here is CSARDIDRVRSYGQETQYF. The CDR3, as DNA: TGCAGTGCTAGAGATATTGATAGGGTCAGGTCGTACGGCCAAGAGACCCAGTACTTC. The rearrangement uses TRBV20-1 and TRBJ2-5; unclear D gene. Germline V gene sequence: CDR1 DFQATT, CDR2 SNEGSKA (reference sequence). V lost 0 bases and J lost 1, with 24 bases in between. This CDR3 has 19 residues.

In this sample, this clonotype turned up a few times. This chain connects TRBV5-1 to TRBJ2-1; tentatively, D is TRBD1 or TRBD2 (5 bases each). V was clipped by 5 bases and J by 8 bases, with 23 bases between them. CDR3 length: 16 amino acids. Germline V gene data show CDR1 as SGHRS and CDR2 as YFSETQ. CDR3 DNA sequence: TGCGCCAGCAGTCCTATAAGGGACCCCGGTTATGATGAGCAGTTCTTC. Amino acid sequence: CASSPIRDPGYDEQFF.

This clonotype was recorded a few times. J is TRBJ2-1 and V is TRBV20-1; D unclear. The CDR3 has 12 residues. Germline assignment: CDR1 DFQATT and CDR2 SNEGSKA (reference sequence). V was trimmed by 7 bases and J by 8 bases, leaving 15 bases between them. The CDR3 region is CSVRKGQDEQFF. The CDR3 region has the DNA TGCAGTGTTAGGAAGGGTCAAGATGAGCAGTTCTTC.

There are a few counts of this clonotype. The chain joins TRBV14 to TRBJ1-6; perhaps TRBD1 as D (5 bases). Between the trimmed V and J ends, which lost 4 bases and 4 bases, there was a span of 14 bases. The CDR3 spans 16 residues. CDR1 SGHDN and CDR2 FVKESK come from the germline V gene. The CDR3: CASSPRHGGYNSPLHF. As DNA, the CDR3 is TGTGCCAGCAGCCCCCGACATGGGGGATATAATTCACCCCTCCACTTT.

This clonotype was observed at least ten times. The chain recombines TRBV20-1 with TRBJ1-4, with D unclear. The CDR3 extends over 12 amino acids. V was pared by 6 bases and J by 8 bases, with 13 bases between. Germline lookup yields CDR1 DFQATT and CDR2 SNEGSKA (reference sequence). This CDR3 is CSAMTRMEKLFF. The CDR3 coding sequence is TGCAGTGCGATGACAAGGATGGAAAAACTGTTTTTT.

In this sample, this clonotype turned up a few times. The V and J genes are TRBV20-1 and TRBJ2-2; no clear D gene. V was trimmed by 3 bases and J by 1 base, leaving 15 bases between them. The CDR3 spans 16 residues. CDR1 and CDR2 (germline): DFQATT, SNEGSKA (reference sequence). CDR3 nucleotides: TGCAGTGCTAGTACTTTTTTGGACGGGAACACCGGGGAGCTGTTTTTT. This translates into CSASTFLDGNTGELFF.

Only a few counts were recorded for this clonotype. V and J are TRBV29-1 and TRBJ2-2; unclear D gene. The CDR3 is 16 amino acids. Germline V CDR1 and CDR2: SQVTM, ANQGSEA. The V gene lost 1 base and the J gene lost 1 base, with 13 bases spanning the gap. The CDR3 region has the DNA TGCAGCGTTGAAGTCATCCAGCGAATGAACACCGGGGAGCTGTTTTTT. Translation gives CSVEVIQRMNTGELFF.

This clonotype was detected only a few times. V gene TRBV2 combines with J gene TRBJ2-7; 7 bases are a match to TRBD1. The V segment lost 3 bases and the J segment 6 bases; nucleotides outside the gene matches: 11. CDR1 and CDR2 from the germline V gene are SNHLY and FYNNEI. The CDR3 consists of 15 residues. The CDR3 protein is CASSDSRLAGGEQYV. The CDR3 region has the DNA TGTGCCAGCAGTGACAGTAGGCTAGCAGGGGGCGAGCAGTACGTC.

A few counts support this clonotype. This sequence joins TRBV18 and TRBJ1-1; D is undetermined. V lost 0 bases, J lost 5 bases, and 4 bases lay in between. The CDR3 runs 12 residues. Per the germline V gene, CDR1 is KGHSH and CDR2 is LQKENI. The CDR3 region has the DNA TGTGCCAGCTCACCACCGCGGACTGAAGCTTTCTTT. It translates to CASSPPRTEAFF.

The V gene is TRBV20-1, the J gene TRBJ2-1; TRBD2 matches at 7 bases. Germline CDR1 and CDR2: DFQATT and SNEGSKA (reference sequence). This CDR3 is built from 13 residues. Trimming cost V 5 bases and J 6 bases; bases outside gene matches: 7. The CDR3 DNA follows: TGCAGTGCTGTGGGGGGGGGAGGCAATGAGCAGTTCTTC. This gives the protein CSAVGGGGNEQFF.

This clonotype was counted at least ten times. The chain links TRBV10-3 to TRBJ1-5; D is unresolved. V shed 11 bases and J shed 0 bases, with 8 bases lying between them. CDR1 is ENHRY and CDR2 is SYGVKD in the germline V gene. The CDR3 loop spans 12 amino acids. CDR3 sequence: CAAGDSNQPQHF. The CDR3 DNA reads TGTGCCGCTGGCGATAGCAATCAGCCCCAGCATTTT.

Comment on this clonotype: In this CDR3 the conserved last residue, phenylalanine or tryptophan, is missing, so a read error is likely. This sequence joins TRBV10-3 and TRBJ2-5; D is possibly TRBD1 (5 bases). The germline V gene encodes CDR1 ENHRY and CDR2 SYGVKD. This CDR3 comprises 14 residues. V lost 3 bases and J lost 4, with 12 bases in between. CDR3 amino acids: CAISDAQGGETQYI. CDR3 sequence (DNA): TGTGCCATCAGTGATGCCCAGGGTGGAGAGACCCAGTACATC.

This chain joins TRBV29-1 and TRBJ2-3, with D perhaps matching TRBD1 or TRBD2 (7 bases each). This CDR3 contains 15 residues. In germline, CDR1 is SQVTM, CDR2 ANQGSEA. Trimming left V 7 bases short and J 5 bases short, with 22 bases between. In DNA form, the CDR3 reads TGCAGCGGAGGGCCAGGGGGGGGTTATGGAGATACGCAGTATTTT. Translating gives CSGGPGGGYGDTQYF.

This clonotype was seen ten or more times. The chain combines TRBV6-1 with TRBJ1-4; D is possibly TRBD1 (5 bases). The V and J ends lost 3 bases and 8 bases respectively, with 10 bases between them. The germline V gene encodes CDR1 MNHNS and CDR2 SASEGT. The length of the CDR3 is 13 residues. The CDR3 here is CASSERWGEKLFF. DNA for the CDR3: TGTGCCAGCAGTGAGCGATGGGGGGAAAAACTGTTTTTT.

The rearrangement links TRBV29-1 to TRBJ2-1; 7 positions match TRBD1. The CDR3 has 16 amino acids. With 7 bases clipped from V and 4 bases from J, the junction kept 16 bases outside the gene matches. Germline-derived CDR1 and CDR2 are SQVTM and ANQGSEA. This CDR3 reads CSGYLTGPDWYNEQFF. CDR3 DNA sequence: TGCAGCGGATACCTGACAGGGCCTGATTGGTACAATGAGCAGTTCTTC.

This clonotype was counted ten times or more. This chain links TRBV11-1 with TRBJ2-1, with 8 bases lining up with TRBD2. Germline CDR1 is SGHAT and CDR2 is FQDESV (reference sequence). J lost 0 bases, V lost 5 bases, and 15 bases had no gene match. This CDR3 has 19 amino acids. CDR3 protein: CASSPGLAGWASSYNEQFF. The CDR3 DNA is TGTGCCAGCAGCCCCGGACTAGCCGGTTGGGCTAGCTCCTACAATGAGCAGTTCTTC. Using reference TRBV11-1 and TRBJ2-1 for the parts outside the CDR3, the full variable domain is EAEVAQSPRYKITEKSQAVAFWCDPISGHATLYWYRQILGQGPELLVQFQDESVVDDSQLPKDRFSAERLKGVDSTLKIQPAELGDSAMYLCASSPGLAGWASSYNEQFFGPGTRLTVL.

This clonotype was found many times. The chain is built from TRBV5-1 and TRBJ1-2; unclear D gene. V gave up 1 base and J gave up 8 bases, with 6 bases separating them. Germline V gene data show CDR1 as SGHRS and CDR2 as YFSETQ. The CDR3 covers 11 residues. CDR3 DNA sequence: TGCGCCAGCAGCTTGTACGGAGGCTACACCTTC. Protein: CASSLYGGYTF. The full variable domain, with the rest looked up from reference TRBV5-1 and TRBJ1-2, is KAGVTQTPRYLIKTRGQQVTLSCSPISGHRSVSWYQQTPGQGLQFLFEYFSETQRNKGNFPGRFSGRQFSNSRSEMNVSTLELGDSALYLCASSLYGGYTFGSGTRLTVV.

This clonotype was observed a few times. The chain recombines TRBV6-5 with TRBJ2-2; D gene unclear. Trimming pared 0 bases from V and 6 bases from J, leaving 8 bases between. The CDR3 length is 14 residues. The V gene's germline CDR1 is MNHEY and CDR2 SVGAGI. CDR3 loop: CASSYSREAGELFF. The CDR3 DNA reads as TGTGCCAGCAGTTACTCGAGAGAGGCCGGGGAGCTGTTTTTT.

There are a few counts of this clonotype. The J gene is TRBJ2-5, the V gene TRBV9, with a weak D call TRBD2 (6 bases). Trimming left V 2 bases short and J 5 bases short, with 13 bases between. The CDR3 has 14 residues. Looked up from germline, CDR1 is SGDLS and CDR2 is YYNGEE. As DNA, the CDR3 is TGTGCCAGCAGCGTTTTGCCGGGACTGGAGACCCAGTACTTC. Its translation is CASSVLPGLETQYF.

This clonotype has just a few counts. This chain uses TRBV6-9 with TRBJ2-5; TRBD2 aligns across 11 bases. This CDR3 has 16 residues. Looked up from germline, CDR1 is MNHGY and CDR2 is SVAAGI. The ends lost 8 bases at V and 5 bases at J; junction bases unmatched: 13. The CDR3 DNA reads TGTGCCAGCGGGGGACTAGCGGAGATCTCGCGGGAGACCCAGTACTTC. This translates into CASGGLAEISRETQYF.

The chain has TRBV20-1 and TRBJ2-1; 12 positions match TRBD2. The germline V gene has CDR1 DFQATT and CDR2 SNEGSKA (reference sequence). Germline trimming cut 0 bases from V and 4 bases from J; bases unmatched to any gene: 4. This CDR3 contains 16 residues. In DNA form, the CDR3 reads TGCAGTGCTAGAGACCCTAGCGGGGGGGCATACAATGAGCAGTTCTTC. Residues: CSARDPSGGAYNEQFF.

The sample holds a few counts of this clonotype. The V and J genes are TRBV5-1 and TRBJ2-2; TRBD1 agrees at 11 bases. Germline V CDR1 and CDR2: SGHRS, YFSETQ. After removal of 4 bases from V and 7 bases from J, the junction contained 9 bases not matched to a gene. The CDR3 length is 16 residues. The DNA of the CDR3 is TGCGCCAGCAGCCCGGACAGGGGGCTTTTTGTCGGGGAGCTGTTTTTT. This codes for CASSPDRGLFVGELFF.